The 31 T cell receptor beta chains below come from one sample, sequenced in a study of blood T cell repertoires in COVID-19. Sequencing was performed with immunoSEQ multiplex PCR; in TCRdb, only in-frame clones are kept and a portion is missing. The data hold about 190,000 clones, with approximately 86% observed a single time. The sample comprised peripheral blood. These receptors all come from a man aged 35-49 years with active or convalescent COVID-19.

The chain links TRBV27 to TRBJ1-5, with TRBD1 identical over 7 bases. Germline trimming cut 3 bases from V and 1 base from J; bases unmatched to any gene: 3. The CDR3 is 15 residues long. Germline CDR1 MNHEY, CDR2 SMNVEV (reference sequence). In DNA form, the CDR3 reads TGTGCCAGCAGTTTGGAACAGGGGAGCAATCAGCCCCAGCATTTT. It yields the protein CASSLEQGSNQPQHF.

The gene calls are TRBV21-1 and TRBJ1-2; the table's D gene call, TRBD1, was not cross checked with the DNA. TRBV21-1 is a recognized pseudogene. This CDR3 has 16 residues. The DNA for the CDR3 is TGTGCCAGCAGCAAGGAGACAGGGGGCGCAGGCTATGGCTACACCTTC. Residues: CASSKETGGAGYGYTF.

The chain joins TRBV29-1 to TRBJ2-7; 8 positions agree with TRBD1. V dropped 6 bases and J dropped 4; count of bases not matched to a gene: 8. Germline lookup yields CDR1 SQVTM and CDR2 ANQGSEA. This CDR3 has 13 amino acids. The chain's CDR3 is CSVTGTGWYEQYF. CDR3 DNA: TGCAGCGTGACCGGGACAGGATGGTACGAGCAGTACTTC.

The chain links TRBV2 to TRBJ1-1, with 7 bases matching TRBD1. Per germline, CDR1 SNHLY and CDR2 FYNNEI. With 2 bases clipped from V and 0 bases from J, the junction kept 6 bases outside the gene matches. The CDR3 is made up of 16 amino acids. The CDR3 reads CASSETQTGLNTEAFF. The CDR3 DNA reads TGTGCCAGCAGTGAAACCCAGACAGGGTTGAACACTGAAGCTTTCTTT.

The V gene is TRBV29-1, the J gene TRBJ2-6, with D perhaps matching TRBD1 (5 bases). CDR1 and CDR2 (germline): SQVTM, ANQGSEA. Trimming took 3 bases from V and 0 from J, leaving 9 bases between them. The CDR3 extends over 15 amino acids. The DNA of the CDR3 is TGCAGCGTTGATGGCAGGGACTCTGGGGCCAACGTCCTGACTTTC. Its translation is CSVDGRDSGANVLTF.

The chain has TRBV7-9 and TRBJ1-4; 7 nucleotides agree with TRBD1. The CDR3 covers 14 residues. CDR1 SEHNR and CDR2 FQNEAQ come from the germline V gene (reference sequence). The J segment lost 4 bases and the V segment lost 7 bases, leaving 6 bases of the junction unmatched. CDR3 residues: CASMLGDSNEKLFF. For the CDR3, the DNA is TGTGCCAGCATGCTAGGGGACAGTAATGAAAAACTGTTTTTT. The full variable domain, its missing parts supplied by reference TRBV7-9 and TRBJ1-4, is DTGVSQNPRHKITKRGQNVTFRCDPISEHNRLYWYRQTLGQGPEFLTYFQNEAQLEKSRLLSDRFSAERPKGSFSTLEIQRTEQGDSAMYLCASMLGDSNEKLFFGSGTQLSVL.

V gene TRBV5-1 combines with J gene TRBJ2-1, with TRBD1 matching 8 bases. In germline, CDR1 is SGHRS, CDR2 YFSETQ. CDR3 length equals 15 residues. V lost 4 bases and J lost 7; bases outside the gene matches: 10. The CDR3 DNA follows: TGCGCCAGCAGCCCGGGACAGGATTGGAAAAATGAGCAGTTCTTC. The encoded protein is CASSPGQDWKNEQFF.

The J gene is TRBJ2-5, the V gene TRBV6-5; TRBD2 agrees at 11 bases. V lost 5 bases, J lost 4 bases, and 3 bases stayed unmatched. Germline loops: CDR1 MNHEY, CDR2 SVGAGI. This CDR3 contains 14 residues. CDR3 sequence: CASSSLAGGETQYF. CDR3 sequence (DNA): TGTGCCAGCAGTAGTCTAGCGGGGGGAGAGACCCAGTACTTC.

The chain has TRBV7-9 and TRBJ2-5, with 8 bases identical to TRBD1. Germline V gene sequence: CDR1 SEHNR, CDR2 FQNEAQ (reference sequence). The CDR3 spans 16 residues. J lost 5 bases, V lost 5 bases, and 13 bases had no gene match. CDR3 region: CASSNRQTGGAETQYF. The CDR3 DNA reads TGTGCCAGCAGCAACAGGCAAACAGGGGGTGCCGAGACCCAGTACTTC.

CDR3 nucleotide sequence: TGTGCCAGCAGCTTCCCCGGGTTGCGGGGACAAGAGACCCAGTACTTC. As protein: CASSFPGLRGQETQYF. V gene TRBV7-9 combines with J gene TRBJ2-5; D may be TRBD2 (6 bases). CDR1 SEHNR and CDR2 FQNEAQ come from the germline V gene (reference sequence). The CDR3 runs 16 residues. V gave up 3 bases and J gave up 2 bases, with 16 bases separating them.

The rearrangement uses TRBV4-2 and TRBJ2-7; possible D gene TRBD2, 7 bases. This CDR3 has 16 residues. From germline, CDR1 is LGHNA and CDR2 YNFKEQ. Deletions cut 0 bases from V and 7 bases from J, with 19 bases between. CDR3 nucleotide sequence: TGTGCCAGCAGCCAAGAGGGCCGGGGGGCTGGTGGGGAGCAGTACTTC. Translated: CASSQEGRGAGGEQYF.

This sequence joins TRBV10-3 and TRBJ2-5; TRBD1 might be the D (6 bases). This CDR3 is 13 amino acids long. CDR1 and CDR2 (germline): ENHRY, SYGVKD. V was shortened by 10 bases and J by 2 bases, with 14 bases between the two germline ends. This chain's CDR3 is CATHRVRQETQYF. The CDR3 DNA follows: TGTGCCACTCACAGGGTCCGGCAAGAGACCCAGTACTTC.

The chain links TRBV6-6 to TRBJ1-3; D is unclear. The CDR3 extends over 15 amino acids. Germline V CDR1 and CDR2: MNHNY, SVGAGI (reference sequence). Trimming took 2 bases from V and 0 from J, leaving 8 bases between them. The CDR3 protein is CASSYVQSSGNTIYF. The CDR3 region has the DNA TGTGCCAGCAGTTACGTACAGAGCTCTGGAAACACCATATATTTT.

The chain employs TRBV15 and TRBJ1-1; D call uncertain. Trimming took 0 bases from V and 1 from J, leaving 6 bases between them. The CDR3 is 14 residues long. Per germline, CDR1 LNHNV and CDR2 YYDKDF (reference sequence). The CDR3 is CATSRETGNTEAFF. As DNA, the CDR3 is TGTGCCACCAGCAGAGAAACTGGGAACACTGAAGCTTTCTTT. The whole variable domain, remainder taken from reference TRBV15 and TRBJ1-1, is DAMVIQNPRYQVTQFGKPVTLSCSQTLNHNVMYWYQQKSSQAPKLLFHYYDKDFNNEADTPDNFQSRRPNTSFCFLDIRSPGLGDTAMYLCATSRETGNTEAFFGQGTRLTVV.

The CDR3 DNA reads TGTGCCACCCTGGACAGGGCAGACTATGGCTACACCTTC. It codes for CATLDRADYGYTF. V and J are TRBV7-9 and TRBJ1-2; 8 positions agree with TRBD1. V shed 10 bases, J shed 3 bases, and the junction held 7 bases outside the gene matches. CDR3 length: 13 amino acids. Per the germline V gene, CDR1 is SEHNR and CDR2 is FQNEAQ (reference sequence).

The chain couples TRBV4-1 to TRBJ2-5; D perhaps matches TRBD1 (5 bases). The CDR3 has 17 amino acids. Germline CDR1 MGHRA, CDR2 YSYEKL. V was cut by 0 bases and J by 7 bases, with 21 bases left in between. CDR3 sequence (DNA): TGCGCCAGCAGCCAAGAAAGGGGAACCTCCTCAGCAGGGACCCAGTACTTC. Translation: CASSQERGTSSAGTQYF.

This clone was observed a few times. V is TRBV12-3 or TRBV12-4 and J is TRBJ2-5; perhaps TRBD2 as D (6 bases). This CDR3 region has 12 residues. The ends were cut back, 5 bases at V and 3 bases at J, with 7 bases in the middle. The CDR3 coding sequence is TGTGCCAGCAGTCGACTAGAAGAGACCCAGTACTTC. It specifies CASSRLEETQYF.

The chain employs TRBV2 and TRBJ2-5; 9 bases are shared with TRBD1. The CDR3 has 15 amino acids. Trimming took 4 bases from V and 5 from J; bases not matched to a gene: 8. Germline lookup yields CDR1 SNHLY and CDR2 FYNNEI. CDR3 sequence reads: CASSVWTGVVETQYF. DNA of the CDR3: TGTGCCAGCAGTGTGTGGACAGGGGTTGTGGAGACCCAGTACTTC.

This sequence joins TRBV6-5 and TRBJ1-1; D may be TRBD1 (5 bases). V lost 6 bases to trimming and J lost 2 bases, with 16 bases between them. Germline values: CDR1 MNHEY, CDR2 SVGAGI. The CDR3 length is 15 residues. The CDR3 is CASRVGAAGNTEAFF. The DNA for the CDR3 is TGTGCCAGCAGGGTCGGGGCAGCGGGCAACACTGAAGCTTTCTTT.

This clone appeared a single time. The rearrangement uses TRBV12-5 and TRBJ2-7; 7 nucleotides line up with TRBD1. The germline V gene encodes CDR1 LGHNT and CDR2 FRNRAP. V lost 4 bases and J lost 5; bases outside the gene matches: 8. This CDR3 region has 14 residues. The CDR3 region is CASGWGTENHEQYF. The DNA of the CDR3 is TGTGCTAGTGGTTGGGGGACAGAGAACCACGAGCAGTACTTC.

Here the CDR3 DNA reads TGTGCCAGCAGCCACCGACTGCTAGCGGGGAGCAACGAGCAGTACTTC. This translates into CASSHRLLAGSNEQYF. This sequence joins TRBV7-8 and TRBJ2-7; 9 bases fit TRBD2. The trim removed 5 bases at V and 5 bases at J, leaving 13 bases unmatched. The CDR3 has 16 residues. In germline, CDR1 is SGHVS, CDR2 FQNEAQ.

The V gene is TRBV20-1, the J gene TRBJ1-2, with D hard to call. Germline V gives CDR1 DFQATT, CDR2 SNEGSKA (reference sequence). The CDR3 has 11 amino acids. The V gene lost 0 bases and the J gene lost 5 bases, with 4 bases spanning the gap. CDR3 DNA sequence: TGCAGTGCTAGAGACAGTTATGGCTACACCTTC. This sequence encodes CSARDSYGYTF.

This clone was seen more than once but under ten times. The V gene is TRBV30, the J gene TRBJ1-2, with 10 bases that match TRBD1. V dropped 5 bases and J dropped 4; count of bases not matched to a gene: 16. This CDR3 spans 17 amino acids. The V gene's germline CDR1 is GTSNPN and CDR2 SVGIG (reference sequence). CDR3 amino acids: CAWEDRGWASNAYGYTF. The CDR3 region has the DNA TGTGCCTGGGAGGACAGGGGGTGGGCTTCCAATGCCTATGGCTACACCTTC.

The V and J genes are TRBV29-1 and TRBJ1-5; 10 nucleotides agree with TRBD1. The V gene's germline CDR1 is SQVTM and CDR2 ANQGSEA. The CDR3 has 14 residues. V dropped 4 bases and J dropped 5; count of bases not matched to a gene: 5. The CDR3 sequence is CSVVKGTGDQPQHF. DNA for the CDR3: TGCAGCGTTGTGAAGGGGACAGGGGATCAGCCCCAGCATTTT.

This rearrangement joins TRBV19 to TRBJ1-5; D remains ambiguous. The CDR3 totals 15 residues. V was shortened by 7 bases and J by 0 bases, with 13 bases between the two germline ends. CDR1 and CDR2 from the germline V gene are LNHDA and SQIVND (reference sequence). CDR3 in DNA: TGTGCCAGTACCAGAGGATATTATAGCAATCAGCCCCAGCATTTT. Translating it yields CASTRGYYSNQPQHF.

The J gene is TRBJ1-5, the V gene TRBV30; 8 nucleotides line up with TRBD1. Looked up from germline, CDR1 is GTSNPN and CDR2 is SVGIG (reference sequence). V shed 2 bases, J shed 6 bases, and the junction held 6 bases outside the gene matches. CDR3 length: 14 residues. CDR3 sequence reads: CAWSRTGLVQPQHF. CDR3 DNA: TGTGCCTGGAGTAGGACAGGGCTTGTTCAGCCCCAGCATTTT.

The chain joins TRBV7-8 to TRBJ2-5; perhaps TRBD2 as D (5 bases). V gave up 2 bases and J gave up 2 bases, with 12 bases separating them. The CDR3 has 15 residues. The germline CDR1 and CDR2 sequences are SGHVS and FQNEAQ. The CDR3 region is CASSLYRGEQETQYF. The DNA of the CDR3 is TGTGCCAGCAGCTTATATCGGGGAGAACAAGAGACCCAGTACTTC.

The chain recombines TRBV5-6 with TRBJ2-7, with D perhaps matching TRBD1 (6 bases). With 3 bases removed from V and 2 bases from J, the gap between germline ends came to 9 bases. The CDR3 has 13 residues. CDR1 SGHDT and CDR2 YYEEEE come from the germline V gene. Here the CDR3 DNA reads TGTGCCAGCAGCTGGGACATTGCCTACGAGCAGTACTTC. Amino acids: CASSWDIAYEQYF.

This chain uses TRBV11-3 with TRBJ2-5; TRBD1 aligns across 8 bases. With 3 bases clipped from V and 5 bases from J, the junction kept 2 bases outside the gene matches. This CDR3 has 13 amino acids. Germline V gene data show CDR1 as SGHNT and CDR2 as YENEEA. The CDR3 nucleotides read TGTGCCAGCAGCTTGGACAGGGTCGAGACCCAGTACTTC. Encoded protein: CASSLDRVETQYF.

The V gene is TRBV14, the J gene TRBJ2-6; a possible D gene is TRBD1 (6 bases). Germline V gene lookup returns CDR1 SGHDN and CDR2 FVKESK. CDR3 length: 16 residues. The ends were cut back, 4 bases at V and 2 bases at J, with 12 bases in the middle. Here the CDR3 DNA reads TGTGCCAGCAGCCGTGGACAGCCCACTGGGGCCAACGTCCTGACTTTC. Protein sequence: CASSRGQPTGANVLTF.

The chain is built from TRBV28 and TRBJ1-1; a weak D match, TRBD1 (5 bases). The germline gives CDR1 MDHEN, CDR2 SYDVKM. This CDR3 comprises 15 residues. Trimming cost V 7 bases and J 0 bases, with 15 bases left between them. CDR3 in DNA: TGTGCCAGCAACGGTTGGGGCCAGATGAACACTGAAGCTTTCTTT. This codes for CASNGWGQMNTEAFF.